The clone carrying this TCR beta chain was detected many times. Its specificity is not known. The data were taken from a study of Graves' ophthalmopathy and Graves' hyperthyroidism. Investigators amplified TCR beta CDR3 regions from RNA transcripts. RT-PCR with HTBI primers came first, then second-round multiplex PCR. TCRdb independently ran MiXCR on the multiplex PCR reads; one entry per CDR3 protein. The sample lists around 1.1 million distinct CDR3 sequences, roughly two fifths occurring once. V was pared by 7 bases and J by 1 base, with 8 bases of the junction left unmatched. CDR1 and CDR2 from the germline V gene are SGHTA and FQGNSA. This CDR3 is built from 15 residues. General study results and limits: Most clonotypes expanded in thyroid above 0.001 frequency were present in blood too. A model of 13 signatures distinguished ophthalmopathy from stable hyperthyroidism at approximately 88% sensitivity and 70% to 84% specificity. It was with about 71% sensitivity and around 72% specificity that the model predicted ophthalmopathy progression.

Sequenced input: peripheral blood or thyroid tissue (not recorded which). The TCR sequence derives from an adult man with Graves' hyperthyroidism. The V gene is TRBV7-2, the J gene TRBJ1-1; 8 positions match TRBD1. The CDR3: CASNRGGSRNTEAFF. As DNA, the CDR3 is TGTGCCAGCAACAGGGGGGGTTCACGGAACACTGAAGCTTTCTTT.